This T cell receptor (beta chain) was observed in a study of blood T cell repertoires in COVID-19. For the study at large: Samples representing acute and convalescent COVID-19 were sourced from the United States, Italy and Spain. T cells, B-cell-depleted T cells, or PBMCs provided the cDNA or gDNA that served as material.

The CDR3 is 13 amino acids. CDR1 and CDR2 from the germline V gene are MNHEY and SVGAGI. V was trimmed by 1 base and J by 7 bases, leaving 10 bases between them. Seattle's enrolled individuals joined amid active infection and were then monitored longitudinally. Original processing notes: Cell counts per sample came from amplifying reference gene primers. Sequencing was performed with immunoSEQ multiplex PCR; in TCRdb, only in-frame clones are kept and a portion is missing. V, J and clone size are those of that table, while D and trimming were read from the DNA. The sample yields about 87,000 clones, about 85% seen once.

Sequencing was done on a sample of peripheral blood. This clonotype originated in a woman older than 75 with COVID-19, enrolled during active disease. The chain links TRBV6-5 to TRBJ1-1; tentatively, D is TRBD1 (5 bases). CDR3 nucleotides: TGTGCCAGCAGTTACTATACAGGCGGTGAAGCTTTCTTT. It translates to CASSYYTGGEAFF.